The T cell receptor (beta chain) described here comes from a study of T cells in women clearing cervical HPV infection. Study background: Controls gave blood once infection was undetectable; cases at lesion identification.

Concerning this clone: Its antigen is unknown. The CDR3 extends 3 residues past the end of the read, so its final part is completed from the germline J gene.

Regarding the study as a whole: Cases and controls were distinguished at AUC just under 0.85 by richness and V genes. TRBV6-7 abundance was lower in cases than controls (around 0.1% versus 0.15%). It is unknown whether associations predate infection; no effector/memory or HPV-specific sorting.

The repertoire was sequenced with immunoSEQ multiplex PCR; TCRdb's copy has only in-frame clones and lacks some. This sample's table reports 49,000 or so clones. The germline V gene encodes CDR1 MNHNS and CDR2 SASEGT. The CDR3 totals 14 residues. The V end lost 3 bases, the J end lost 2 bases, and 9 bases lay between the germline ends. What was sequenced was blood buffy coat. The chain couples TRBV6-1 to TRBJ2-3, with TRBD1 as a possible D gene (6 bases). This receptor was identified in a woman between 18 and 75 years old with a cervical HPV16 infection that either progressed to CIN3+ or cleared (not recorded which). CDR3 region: CASSDGTNTDTQYF. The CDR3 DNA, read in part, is TGTGCCAGCAGTGATGGGACAAACACAGATACG.